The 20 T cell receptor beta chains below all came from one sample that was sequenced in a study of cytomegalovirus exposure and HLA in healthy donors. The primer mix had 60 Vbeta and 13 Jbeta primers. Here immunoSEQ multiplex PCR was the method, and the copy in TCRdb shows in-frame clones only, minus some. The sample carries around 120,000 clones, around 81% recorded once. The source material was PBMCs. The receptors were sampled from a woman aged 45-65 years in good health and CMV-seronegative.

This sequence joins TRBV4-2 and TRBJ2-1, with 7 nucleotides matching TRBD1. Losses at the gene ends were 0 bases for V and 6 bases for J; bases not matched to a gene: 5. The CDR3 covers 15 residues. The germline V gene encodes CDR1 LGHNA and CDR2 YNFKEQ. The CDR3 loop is CASSQDPDRSNEQFF. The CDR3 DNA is TGTGCCAGCAGCCAAGACCCGGACAGGAGCAATGAGCAGTTCTTC.

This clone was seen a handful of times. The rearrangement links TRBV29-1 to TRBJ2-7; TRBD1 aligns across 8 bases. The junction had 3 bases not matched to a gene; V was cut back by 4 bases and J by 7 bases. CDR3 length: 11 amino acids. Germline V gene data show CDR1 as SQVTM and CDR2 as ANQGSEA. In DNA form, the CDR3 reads TGCAGCGTTGTTACAGGGGGAGAGCAGTACGTC. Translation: CSVVTGGEQYV.

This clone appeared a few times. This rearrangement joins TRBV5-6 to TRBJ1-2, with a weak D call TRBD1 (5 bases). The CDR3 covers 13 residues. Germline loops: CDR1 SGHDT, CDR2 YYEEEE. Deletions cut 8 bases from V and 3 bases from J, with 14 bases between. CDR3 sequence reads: CASGAGEHYGYTF. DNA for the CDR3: TGTGCCAGTGGGGCGGGGGAACACTATGGCTACACCTTC.

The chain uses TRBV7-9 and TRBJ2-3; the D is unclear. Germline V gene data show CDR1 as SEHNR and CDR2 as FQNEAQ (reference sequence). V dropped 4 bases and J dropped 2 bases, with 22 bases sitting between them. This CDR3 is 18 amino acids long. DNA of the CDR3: TGTGCCAGCAGCTGGAAAAGCCTCAACTCGAGGTTCACAGATACGCAGTATTTT. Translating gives CASSWKSLNSRFTDTQYF.

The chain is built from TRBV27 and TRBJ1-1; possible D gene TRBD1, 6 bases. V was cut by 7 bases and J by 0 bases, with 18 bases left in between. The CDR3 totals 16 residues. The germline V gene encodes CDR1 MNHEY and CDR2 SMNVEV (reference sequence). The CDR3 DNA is TGTGCCAGCAAATTCCGTCAGGGGCCCATGAACACTGAAGCTTTCTTT. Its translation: CASKFRQGPMNTEAFF.

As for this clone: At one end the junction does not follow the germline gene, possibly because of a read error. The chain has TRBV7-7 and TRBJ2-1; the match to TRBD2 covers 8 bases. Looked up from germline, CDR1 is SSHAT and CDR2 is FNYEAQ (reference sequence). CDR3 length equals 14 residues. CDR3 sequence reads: CASSLGRADNEQFF. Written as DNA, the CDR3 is TGTGCTAGCAGCCTCGGGAGGGCCGACAATGAGCAGTTCTTC.

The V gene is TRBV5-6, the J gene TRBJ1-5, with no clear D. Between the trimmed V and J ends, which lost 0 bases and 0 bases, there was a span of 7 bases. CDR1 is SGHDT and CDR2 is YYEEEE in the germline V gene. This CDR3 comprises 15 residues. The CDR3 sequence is CASSLGGYSNQPQHF. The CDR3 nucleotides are TGTGCCAGCAGCTTGGGCGGCTATAGCAATCAGCCCCAGCATTTT.

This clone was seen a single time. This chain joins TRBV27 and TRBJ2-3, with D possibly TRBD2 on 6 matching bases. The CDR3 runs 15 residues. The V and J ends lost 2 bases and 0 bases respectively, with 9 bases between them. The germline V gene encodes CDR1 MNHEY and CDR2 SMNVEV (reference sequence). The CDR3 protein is CASSLRRGSTDTQYF. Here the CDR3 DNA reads TGTGCCAGCAGTTTACGGCGGGGCAGCACAGATACGCAGTATTTT.

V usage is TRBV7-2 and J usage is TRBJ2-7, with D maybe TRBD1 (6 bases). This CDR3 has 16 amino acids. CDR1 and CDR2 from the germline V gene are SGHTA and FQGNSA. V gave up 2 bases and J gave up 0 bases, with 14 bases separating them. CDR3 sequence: CASSLSPDRTSYEQYF. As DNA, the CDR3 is TGTGCCAGCAGCTTAAGTCCGGACAGAACCTCCTACGAGCAGTACTTC. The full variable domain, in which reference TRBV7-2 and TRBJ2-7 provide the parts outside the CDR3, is GAGVSQSPSNKVTEKGKDVELRCDPISGHTALYWYRQSLGQGLEFLIYFQGNSAPDKSGLPSDRFSAERTGGSVSTLTIQRTQQEDSAVYLCASSLSPDRTSYEQYFGPGTRLTVT.

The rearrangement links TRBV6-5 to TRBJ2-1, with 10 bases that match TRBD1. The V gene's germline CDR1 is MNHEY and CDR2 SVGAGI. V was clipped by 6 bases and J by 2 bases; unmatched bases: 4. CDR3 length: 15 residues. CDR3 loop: CASSPGTGAYNEQFF. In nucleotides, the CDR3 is TGTGCCAGCAGCCCGGGGACAGGGGCCTACAATGAGCAGTTCTTC.

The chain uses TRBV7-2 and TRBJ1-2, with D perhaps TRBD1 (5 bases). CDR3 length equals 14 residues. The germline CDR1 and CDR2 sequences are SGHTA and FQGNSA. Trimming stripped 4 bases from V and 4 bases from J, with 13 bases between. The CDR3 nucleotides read TGTGCCAGCAGCTGGGGCGGGGAACCCTATGGCTACACCTTC. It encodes CASSWGGEPYGYTF. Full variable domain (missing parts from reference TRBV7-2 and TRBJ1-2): GAGVSQSPSNKVTEKGKDVELRCDPISGHTALYWYRQSLGQGLEFLIYFQGNSAPDKSGLPSDRFSAERTGGSVSTLTIQRTQQEDSAVYLCASSWGGEPYGYTFGSGTRLTVV.

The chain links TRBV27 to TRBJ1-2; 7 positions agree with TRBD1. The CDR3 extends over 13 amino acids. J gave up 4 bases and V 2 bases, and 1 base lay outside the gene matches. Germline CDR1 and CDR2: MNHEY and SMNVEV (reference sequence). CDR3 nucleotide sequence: TGTGCCAGCAGTTTAAGGGGGCGCTATGGCTACACCTTC. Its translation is CASSLRGRYGYTF.

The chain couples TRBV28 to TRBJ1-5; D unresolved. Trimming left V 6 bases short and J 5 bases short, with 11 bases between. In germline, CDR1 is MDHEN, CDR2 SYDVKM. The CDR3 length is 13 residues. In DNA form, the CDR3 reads TGTGCCAGCAGCTACCGTAGTTATCAGCCCCAGCATTTT. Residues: CASSYRSYQPQHF.

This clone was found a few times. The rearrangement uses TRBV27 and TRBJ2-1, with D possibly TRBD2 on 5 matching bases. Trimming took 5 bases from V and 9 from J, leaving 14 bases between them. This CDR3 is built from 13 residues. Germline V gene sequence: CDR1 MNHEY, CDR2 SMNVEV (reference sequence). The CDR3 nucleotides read TGTGCCAGCAGTATAACTAGGTTGGGTGAGCAGTTCTTC. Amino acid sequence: CASSITRLGEQFF.

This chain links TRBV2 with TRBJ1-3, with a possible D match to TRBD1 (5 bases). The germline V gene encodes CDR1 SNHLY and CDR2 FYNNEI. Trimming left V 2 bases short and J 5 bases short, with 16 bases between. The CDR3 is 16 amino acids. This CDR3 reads CASSESYQGSRNTIYF. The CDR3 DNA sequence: TGTGCCAGCAGTGAATCGTACCAGGGTTCTAGAAACACCATATATTTT.

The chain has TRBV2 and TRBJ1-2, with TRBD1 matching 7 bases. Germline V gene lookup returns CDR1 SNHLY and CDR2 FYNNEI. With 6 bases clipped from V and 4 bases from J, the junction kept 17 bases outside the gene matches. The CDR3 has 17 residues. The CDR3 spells CASRGTVKGRMSYGYTF. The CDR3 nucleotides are TGTGCCAGCAGGGGGACAGTTAAAGGTCGCATGAGCTATGGCTACACCTTC.

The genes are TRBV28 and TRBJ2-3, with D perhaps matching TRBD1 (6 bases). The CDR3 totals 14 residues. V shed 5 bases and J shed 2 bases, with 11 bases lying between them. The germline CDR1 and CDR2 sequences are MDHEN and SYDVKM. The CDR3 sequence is CASSPHRDTDTQYF. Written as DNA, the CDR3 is TGTGCCAGCAGTCCCCACAGGGACACAGATACGCAGTATTTT.

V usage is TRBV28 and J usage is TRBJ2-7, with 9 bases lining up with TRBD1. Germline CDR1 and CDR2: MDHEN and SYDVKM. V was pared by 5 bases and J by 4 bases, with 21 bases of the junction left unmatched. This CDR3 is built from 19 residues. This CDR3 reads CASSRNPRQGVPMVYEQYF. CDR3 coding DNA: TGTGCCAGCAGTCGTAACCCCCGACAGGGGGTACCAATGGTTTACGAGCAGTACTTC.

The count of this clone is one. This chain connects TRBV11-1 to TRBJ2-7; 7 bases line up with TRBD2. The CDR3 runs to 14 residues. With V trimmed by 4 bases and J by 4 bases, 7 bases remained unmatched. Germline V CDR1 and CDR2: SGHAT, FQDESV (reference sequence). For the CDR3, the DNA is TGTGCCAGCAGCTCGGGCGGGAGTACATACGAGCAGTACTTC. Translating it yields CASSSGGSTYEQYF. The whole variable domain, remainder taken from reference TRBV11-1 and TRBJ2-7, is EAEVAQSPRYKITEKSQAVAFWCDPISGHATLYWYRQILGQGPELLVQFQDESVVDDSQLPKDRFSAERLKGVDSTLKIQPAELGDSAMYLCASSSGGSTYEQYFGPGTRLTVT.

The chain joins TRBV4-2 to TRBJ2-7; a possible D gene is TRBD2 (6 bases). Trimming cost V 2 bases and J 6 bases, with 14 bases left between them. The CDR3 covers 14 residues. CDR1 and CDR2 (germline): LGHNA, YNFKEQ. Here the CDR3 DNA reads TGTGCCAGCAGCCAAACCGCCGGGGGTGCCGAGCAGTACTTC. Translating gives CASSQTAGGAEQYF.